This T cell receptor (beta chain) was recovered during a study of Graves' ophthalmopathy and Graves' hyperthyroidism. Clinicians diagnosed using symptoms, serum thyroxine, TRAb, thyroid ultrasound and orbital computed tomography. The PBMC fraction was derived from 10 ml of fresh peripheral blood. The sequenced template was RNA, covering the TCR beta CDR3 region. First-round RT-PCR used HTBI primers; second-round multiplex PCR followed. From the multiplex PCR reads, TCRdb called clonotypes with MiXCR, one entry per CDR3 protein. The sample includes 170,000 or so distinct CDR3 sequences, 30% to 45% of them seen just once. Trimming shortened V by 3 bases and J by 4 bases, and 15 bases separated the two germline ends. The germline CDR1 and CDR2 sequences are DFQATT and SNEGSKA (reference sequence). The CDR3 has 14 residues.

The chain is built from TRBV20-1 and TRBJ1-1; tentative D call: TRBD1 (5 bases). The receptor comes from a middle-aged woman with Graves' ophthalmopathy. Sequencing input: peripheral blood. The CDR3 protein is CSAREGRFGTEAFF. The CDR3 DNA reads as TGCAGTGCTAGGGAGGGGCGGTTTGGCACTGAAGCTTTCTTT.